This T cell receptor beta chain came from a study of PD-1 blockade in classical Hodgkin lymphoma. Of note for this clone: The antigen is unknown.

The study, taken as a whole, reports: Whatever underlies the repertoire differences (possibly disease activity or prior therapy) remains undefined. Compared with healthy donors, newly diagnosed patients reportedly showed lower baseline TCR diversity.

The time point: newly diagnosed, previously untreated cHL patient sample. CD4+ T cells were purified from thawed PBMCs by magnetic negative selection. What served as comparison were PBMCs in newly diagnosed, untreated classical Hodgkin lymphoma. This CDR3 is built from 15 residues. CDR1 and CDR2 from the germline V gene are SGHNT and YYREEE (reference sequence). Unmatched junction bases numbered 7, after V lost 3 bases and J lost 2 bases. Clones were sequenced by immunoSEQ multiplex PCR, and TCRdb holds only the in-frame ones, with some missing. Here the sample spans nearly 25,000 clones, 75% to 95% being singletons.

Sequenced sample: CD4+ T cells from blood. V and J are TRBV5-4 and TRBJ1-2; 7 positions agree with TRBD1. The sequence was obtained from a human donor with classical Hodgkin lymphoma. DNA of the CDR3: TGTGCCAGCAGCTCTTTCACGACAGGGAACTATGGCTACACCTTC. This encodes CASSSFTTGNYGYTF.